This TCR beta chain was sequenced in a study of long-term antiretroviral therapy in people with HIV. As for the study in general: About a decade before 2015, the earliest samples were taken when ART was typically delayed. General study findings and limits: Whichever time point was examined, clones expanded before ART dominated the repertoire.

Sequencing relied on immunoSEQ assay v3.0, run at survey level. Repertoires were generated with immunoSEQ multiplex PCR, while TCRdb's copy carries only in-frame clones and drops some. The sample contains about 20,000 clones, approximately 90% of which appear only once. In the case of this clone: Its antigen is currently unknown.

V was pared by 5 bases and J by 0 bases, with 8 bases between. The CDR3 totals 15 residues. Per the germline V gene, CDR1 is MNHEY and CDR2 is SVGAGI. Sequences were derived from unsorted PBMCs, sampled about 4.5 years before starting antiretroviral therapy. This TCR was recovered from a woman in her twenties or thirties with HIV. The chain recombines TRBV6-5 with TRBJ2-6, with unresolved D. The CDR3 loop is CASSLQSSGANVLTF. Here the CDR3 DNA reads TGTGCCAGCAGTCTACAGAGCTCTGGGGCCAACGTCCTGACTTTC.